This T cell receptor (beta chain) was captured in a study of T cell responses to AZD1222 COVID-19 vaccine. Sequencing used immunoSEQ multiplex PCR; TCRdb keeps in-frame clones, though not all of them. The profile shows about 84,000 clones, over 75% of them singletons. The V and J ends lost 6 bases and 2 bases, in that order; junction bases with no gene match: 3. The germline V gene encodes CDR1 MNHEY and CDR2 SMNVEV (reference sequence). The CDR3 spans 15 residues. The analysis combined second doses at about 4 or about 12 weeks. The source material was peripheral blood, sampled 28 days after the second AZD1222 dose. This clonotype was sampled from an adult who received the AZD1222 COVID-19 vaccine. This chain joins TRBV27 and TRBJ2-1; TRBD2 matches 11 bases. CDR3 residues: CASRGGLAAYNEQFF. DNA of the CDR3: TGTGCCAGCAGGGGGGGACTAGCGGCCTACAATGAGCAGTTCTTC.